The present entry profiles one TCR beta chain with its context. Its antigen is not known. Read sequence stops 3 residues before the CDR3 end, and the germline J gene provides the missing end. This specimen belongs to a study of T cells in women clearing cervical HPV infection. Sequencing used immunoSEQ multiplex PCR; TCRdb keeps in-frame clones, though not all of them. Its clone listing holds under 45,000 clones. Study outcomes and limitations: Cases carried less TRBV6-7 than controls: roughly 0.12% versus 0.17%. Repertoire richness, not evenness, was significantly elevated in CIN3+ cases versus controls.

Germline V gene sequence: CDR1 SEHNR, CDR2 FQNEAQ (reference sequence). J gave up 9 bases and V 11 bases, and 9 bases lay outside the gene matches. CDR3 length: 12 residues. The chain uses TRBV7-9 and TRBJ2-1; 8 bases agree with TRBD2. The sequenced sample was blood buffy coat. The sequence came from a woman aged 18-69 years with a cervical HPV16 infection that either progressed to CIN3+ or cleared (not recorded which). The CDR3 DNA, read in part, is TGTGCCGGGACTAGAGTTTCACGTGAG. This encodes CAGTRVSRE. The CDR3 in its entirety is CAGTRVSREQFF.